Below, 19 T cell receptor beta chains from the same sample are listed, as sequenced in a study of cytomegalovirus exposure and HLA in healthy donors. A multiplex PCR was run with 60 Vbeta primers and 13 Jbeta primers. Generated by immunoSEQ multiplex PCR, the TCRdb table keeps only in-frame clones and is missing some. Among 100,000 to 150,000 clones listed, more than 9% were seen once. The sequencing input was PBMCs. Receptor source: a woman aged 18-29 years in good health and CMV-seropositive.

The rearrangement uses TRBV11-3 and TRBJ2-1; no reliable D call. This CDR3 has 13 residues. Germline CDR1 reads SGHNT; CDR2 reads YENEEA. V dropped 2 bases and J dropped 5 bases, with 7 bases sitting between them. The CDR3 DNA follows: TGTGCCAGCAGCTTAAGCCGTAACAATGAGCAGTTCTTC. Translating gives CASSLSRNNEQFF.

The gene calls are TRBV5-1 and TRBJ1-1, with D perhaps TRBD1 (5 bases). The V end was cut by 2 bases, the J end by 5 bases, with 13 bases between. The CDR3 is 14 residues long. Germline values: CDR1 SGHRS, CDR2 YFSETQ. The CDR3: CASSLEGALTEAFF. In DNA, the CDR3 is TGCGCCAGCAGCTTAGAAGGGGCGCTTACTGAAGCTTTCTTT.

This sequence joins TRBV5-4 and TRBJ2-1, with D tentatively TRBD1 (6 bases). Germline loops: CDR1 SGHNT, CDR2 YYREEE (reference sequence). The CDR3 runs 16 residues. With 0 bases removed from V and 4 bases from J, the gap between germline ends came to 14 bases. The CDR3 region is CASSLGQGLAYNEQFF. The CDR3 nucleotides read TGTGCCAGCAGCTTGGGCCAGGGGCTAGCATACAATGAGCAGTTCTTC. Together with reference TRBV5-4 and TRBJ2-1, the CDR3 gives the full variable domain: ETGVTQSPTHLIKTRGQQVTLRCSSQSGHNTVSWYQQALGQGPQFIFQYYREEENGRGNFPPRFSGLQFPNYSSELNVNALELDDSALYLCASSLGQGLAYNEQFFGPGTRLTVL.

This clone occurred a few times. This sequence joins TRBV29-1 and TRBJ2-7; 9 bases agree with TRBD1. The V gene's germline CDR1 is SQVTM and CDR2 ANQGSEA. The CDR3 spans 14 residues. V lost 4 bases, J lost 4 bases, and 8 bases stayed unmatched. Here the CDR3 reads CSVVSRDRGYEQYF. CDR3 DNA sequence: TGCAGCGTTGTTTCAAGAGACAGGGGGTACGAGCAGTACTTC.

This rearrangement joins TRBV27 to TRBJ1-4; unclear D gene. Trimming removed 5 bases at V and 5 bases at J, with 9 bases between. The germline V gene has CDR1 MNHEY and CDR2 SMNVEV (reference sequence). This CDR3 has 13 residues. The CDR3 DNA reads TGTGCCAGCAGTCCTTGGGCGAATGAAAAACTGTTTTTT. Translated: CASSPWANEKLFF.

This clone was picked up a small number of times. V gene TRBV29-1 combines with J gene TRBJ2-3, with no clear D. The CDR3 has 16 residues. Germline values: CDR1 SQVTM, CDR2 ANQGSEA. V was shortened by 1 base and J by 2 bases, with 16 bases between the two germline ends. CDR3 sequence: CSVEGVQAHSTDTQYF. The DNA for the CDR3 is TGCAGCGTTGAAGGCGTGCAAGCCCACTCCACAGATACGCAGTATTTT.

This clone was counted a few times. The chain recombines TRBV29-1 with TRBJ1-1; D is unresolved. The germline V gene encodes CDR1 SQVTM and CDR2 ANQGSEA. The CDR3 contains 10 residues. CDR3 residues: CSAAVAEAFF. CDR3 DNA: TGCAGTGCCGCGGTAGCTGAAGCTTTCTTT.

This clone appeared a few times. V usage is TRBV5-6 and J usage is TRBJ2-7; TRBD1 might be the D (5 bases). The CDR3 is 13 amino acids. Trimming shortened V by 0 bases and J by 5 bases, and 9 bases separated the two germline ends. Looked up from germline, CDR1 is SGHDT and CDR2 is YYEEEE. CDR3 sequence reads: CASSLGGVDEQYF. The DNA of the CDR3 is TGTGCCAGCAGCTTGGGGGGCGTCGACGAGCAGTACTTC.

This sequence joins TRBV6-5 and TRBJ2-7; D unresolved. The CDR3 loop spans 12 amino acids. Trimming shortened V by 5 bases and J by 4 bases, and 9 bases separated the two germline ends. Germline V gene lookup returns CDR1 MNHEY and CDR2 SVGAGI. Here the CDR3 DNA reads TGTGCCAGCAGTAACAACCATTACGAGCAGTACTTC. Translated, it gives CASSNNHYEQYF.

This sequence joins TRBV6-1 and TRBJ2-1; 11 bases match TRBD2. Germline values: CDR1 MNHNS, CDR2 SASEGT. The CDR3 sequence is 16 residues long. V gave up 1 base and J gave up 7 bases; unmatched junction bases: 6. CDR3 nucleotides: TGTGCCAGCAGTGAAGGGACTAGCGGGTGGGGGAATGAGCAGTTCTTC. Its translation: CASSEGTSGWGNEQFF.

This clone was seen more than once but under ten times. The chain links TRBV2 to TRBJ2-7; 9 positions agree with TRBD1. Germline loops: CDR1 SNHLY, CDR2 FYNNEI. Germline trimming cut 5 bases from V and 7 bases from J; bases unmatched to any gene: 15. The CDR3 extends over 16 amino acids. CDR3 sequence: CASSPSGTGFFGEQYF. The CDR3 region has the DNA TGTGCCAGCAGTCCTTCAGGGACAGGGTTCTTCGGGGAGCAGTACTTC.

There are a few counts of this clone. The V call is TRBV10-3, the J call TRBJ2-7; TRBD1 aligns across 9 bases. The CDR3 consists of 15 residues. V shed 3 bases, J shed 2 bases, and the junction held 5 bases outside the gene matches. Looked up from germline, CDR1 is ENHRY and CDR2 is SYGVKD. The CDR3 bases are TGTGCCATCAGTGAACCGGGACAGGGCCCCTACGAGCAGTACTTC. It specifies CAISEPGQGPYEQYF.

This sequence joins TRBV28 and TRBJ1-5, with 7 bases lining up with TRBD1. The germline V gene encodes CDR1 MDHEN and CDR2 SYDVKM. The CDR3 loop spans 16 amino acids. J gave up 5 bases and V 7 bases, and 14 bases lay outside the gene matches. This CDR3 reads CASTIVDRRGDQPQHF. DNA of the CDR3: TGTGCCAGCACCATTGTGGACAGGCGGGGGGATCAGCCCCAGCATTTT.

The V gene is TRBV5-1, the J gene TRBJ2-7, with 7 positions matching TRBD1. V shed 3 bases, J shed 2 bases, and the junction held 5 bases outside the gene matches. Germline values: CDR1 SGHRS, CDR2 YFSETQ. The CDR3 has 14 amino acids. Written as DNA, the CDR3 is TGCGCCAGCAGCTCGACAGGGAATACCTACGAGCAGTACTTC. This encodes CASSSTGNTYEQYF.

This clone was observed a handful of times. The chain combines TRBV4-2 with TRBJ2-5, with 7 bases lining up with TRBD2. V dropped 4 bases and J dropped 5; count of bases not matched to a gene: 13. CDR1 is LGHNA and CDR2 is YNFKEQ in the germline V gene. CDR3 length equals 16 residues. The chain's CDR3 is CASSPGGSGSGETQYF. The CDR3 coding sequence is TGTGCCAGCAGCCCCGGGGGTAGCGGGTCCGGGGAGACCCAGTACTTC.

V gene TRBV11-2 combines with J gene TRBJ1-5, with D possibly being TRBD1 (6 bases). Germline lookup yields CDR1 SGHAT and CDR2 FQNNGV. The germline V and J ends were trimmed by 6 bases and 4 bases, with 13 bases remaining between them. This CDR3 has 14 residues. The CDR3 DNA follows: TGTGCCAGCAGTCTCGGACAGTCTAATCAGCCCCAGCATTTT. Translation: CASSLGQSNQPQHF.

V gene TRBV6-1 combines with J gene TRBJ2-7; 9 bases are shared with TRBD1. J lost 3 bases, V lost 4 bases, and 7 bases had no gene match. Germline CDR1 and CDR2: MNHNS and SASEGT. CDR3 length equals 15 residues. CDR3 protein: CASSGLQGAGYEQYF. The CDR3 DNA reads TGTGCCAGCAGTGGACTACAGGGGGCGGGCTACGAGCAGTACTTC.

This clone was seen more than once but under ten times. The chain links TRBV5-4 to TRBJ2-5, with 10 bases lining up with TRBD2. V dropped 0 bases and J dropped 5; count of bases not matched to a gene: 7. CDR1 and CDR2 from the germline V gene are SGHNT and YYREEE (reference sequence). This CDR3 is built from 16 residues. CDR3 in DNA: TGTGCCAGCAGCTTGGAGAGCGGGAGGGCCCGGGAGACCCAGTACTTC. Its translation: CASSLESGRARETQYF.

The sample holds a few counts of this clone. The chain uses TRBV2 and TRBJ2-7; TRBD2 is a possible D gene (6 bases). CDR3 length equals 17 residues. V was cut by 0 bases and J by 0 bases, with 15 bases left in between. In germline, CDR1 is SNHLY, CDR2 FYNNEI. CDR3 in amino acids: CASSEAWRGAISYEQYF. Here the CDR3 DNA reads TGTGCCAGCAGTGAAGCATGGAGGGGTGCCATCTCCTACGAGCAGTACTTC.